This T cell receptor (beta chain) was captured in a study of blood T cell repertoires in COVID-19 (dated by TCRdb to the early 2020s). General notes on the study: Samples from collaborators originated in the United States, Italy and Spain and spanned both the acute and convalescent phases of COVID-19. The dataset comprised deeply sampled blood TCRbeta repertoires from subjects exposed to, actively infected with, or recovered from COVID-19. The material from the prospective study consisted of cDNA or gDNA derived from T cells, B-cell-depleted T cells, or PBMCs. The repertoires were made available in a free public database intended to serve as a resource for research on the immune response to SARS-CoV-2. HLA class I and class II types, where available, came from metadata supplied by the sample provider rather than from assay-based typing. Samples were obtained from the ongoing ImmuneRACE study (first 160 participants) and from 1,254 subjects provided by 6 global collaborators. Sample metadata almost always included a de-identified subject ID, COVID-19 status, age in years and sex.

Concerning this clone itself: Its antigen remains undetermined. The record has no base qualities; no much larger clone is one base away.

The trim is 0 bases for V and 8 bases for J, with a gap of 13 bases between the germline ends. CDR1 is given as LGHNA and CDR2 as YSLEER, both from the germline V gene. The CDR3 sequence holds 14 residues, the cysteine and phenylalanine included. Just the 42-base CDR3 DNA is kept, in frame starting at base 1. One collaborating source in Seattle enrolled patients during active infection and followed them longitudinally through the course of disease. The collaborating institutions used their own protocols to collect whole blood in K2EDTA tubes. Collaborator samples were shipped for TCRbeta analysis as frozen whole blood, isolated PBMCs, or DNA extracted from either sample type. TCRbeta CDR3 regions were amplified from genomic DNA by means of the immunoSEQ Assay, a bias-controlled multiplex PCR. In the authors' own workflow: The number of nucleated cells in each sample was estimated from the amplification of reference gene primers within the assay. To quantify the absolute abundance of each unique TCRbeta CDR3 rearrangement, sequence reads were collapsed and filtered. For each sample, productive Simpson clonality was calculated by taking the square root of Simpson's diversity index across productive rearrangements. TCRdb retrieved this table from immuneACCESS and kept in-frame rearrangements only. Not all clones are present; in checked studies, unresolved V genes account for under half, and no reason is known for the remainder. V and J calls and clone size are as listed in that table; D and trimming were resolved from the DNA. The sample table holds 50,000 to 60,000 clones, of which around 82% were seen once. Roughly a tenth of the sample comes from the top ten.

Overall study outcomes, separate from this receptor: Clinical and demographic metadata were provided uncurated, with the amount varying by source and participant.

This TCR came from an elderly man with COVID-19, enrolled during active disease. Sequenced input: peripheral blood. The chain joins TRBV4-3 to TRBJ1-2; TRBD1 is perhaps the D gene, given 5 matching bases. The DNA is TGCGCCAGCAGCCAAGATGGGAGGGGCAGAGGCTACACCTTC. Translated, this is CASSQDGRGRGYTF.